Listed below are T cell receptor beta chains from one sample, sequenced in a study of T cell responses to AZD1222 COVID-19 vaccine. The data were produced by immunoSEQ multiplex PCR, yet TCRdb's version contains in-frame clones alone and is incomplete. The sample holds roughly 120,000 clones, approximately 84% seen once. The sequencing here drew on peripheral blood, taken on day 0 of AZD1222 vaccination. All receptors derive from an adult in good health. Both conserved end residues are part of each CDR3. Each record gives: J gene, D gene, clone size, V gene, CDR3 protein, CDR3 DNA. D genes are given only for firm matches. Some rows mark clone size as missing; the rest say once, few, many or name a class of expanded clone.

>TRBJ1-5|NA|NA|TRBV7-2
CASRSGEGRPQHF
TGTGCCAGCAGGTCCGGGGAAGGCCGGCCCCAGCATTTT
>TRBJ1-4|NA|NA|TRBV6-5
CASRIQAVRGEKLFF
TGTGCCAGCAGAATACAGGCCGTAAGGGGGGAAAAACTGTTTTTT
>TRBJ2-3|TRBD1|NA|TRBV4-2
CASSRPGPGTATDTQYF
TGTGCCAGCAGCCGCCCCGGCCCCGGGACAGCCACAGATACGCAGTATTTT
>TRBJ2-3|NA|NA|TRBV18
CASSPPSRDTQYF
TGTGCCAGCTCACCCCCATCGAGGGATACGCAGTATTTT
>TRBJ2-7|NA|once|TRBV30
CAWSNTFRRDEQYF
TGTGCCTGGAGTAACACCTTTCGCAGGGACGAGCAGTACTTC
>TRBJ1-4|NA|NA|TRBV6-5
CASSYSGGVWEKLFF
TGTGCCAGCAGTTACTCGGGGGGGGTGTGGGAAAAACTGTTTTTT
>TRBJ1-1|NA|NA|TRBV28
CASSLPPGTAEAFF
TGTGCCAGCAGTTTGCCCCCGGGGACGGCTGAAGCTTTCTTT
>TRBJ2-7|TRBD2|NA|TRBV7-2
CASSFLAGGQYEQYF
TGTGCCAGCAGCTTCCTAGCGGGAGGGCAGTACGAGCAGTACTTC
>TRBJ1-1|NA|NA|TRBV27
CASSLVGGEGYTEAFF
TGTGCCAGCAGTTTAGTAGGCGGTGAAGGGTACACTGAAGCTTTCTTT
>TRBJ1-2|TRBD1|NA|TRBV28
CASSNRGLWYGYTF
TGTGCCAGCAGTAACAGGGGTCTTTGGTATGGCTACACCTTC
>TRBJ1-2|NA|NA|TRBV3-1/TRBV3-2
CASSQGYGYTF
TGTGCCAGCAGCCAAGGCTATGGCTACACCTTC
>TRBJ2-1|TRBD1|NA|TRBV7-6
CASSFGTGSRNEQFF
TGTGCCAGCAGCTTTGGGACAGGATCCCGAAATGAGCAGTTCTTC
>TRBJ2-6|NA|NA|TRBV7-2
CASSLEGTSGANVLTF
TGTGCCAGCAGCTTAGAAGGGACCTCTGGGGCCAACGTCCTGACTTTC
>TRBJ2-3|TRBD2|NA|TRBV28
CASSPLAGGTDTQYF
TGTGCCAGCAGTCCTCTAGCGGGAGGCACAGATACGCAGTATTTT
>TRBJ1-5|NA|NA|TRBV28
CASSSVHQPQHF
TGTGCCAGCAGTTCCGTCCATCAGCCCCAGCATTTT
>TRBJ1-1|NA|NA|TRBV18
CASSPDDRNTEAFF
TGTGCCAGCTCACCCGACGACAGGAACACTGAAGCTTTCTTT
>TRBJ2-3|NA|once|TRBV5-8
CASSSVDTQYF
TGTGCCAGCAGCAGTGTGGATACGCAGTATTTT
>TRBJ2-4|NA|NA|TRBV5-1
CASSPGWGVAKNIQYF
TGCGCCAGCAGCCCGGGATGGGGGGTAGCCAAAAACATTCAGTACTTC
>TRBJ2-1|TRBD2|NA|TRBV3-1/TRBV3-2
CASSQTLGTSTLGGQFF
TGTGCCAGCAGCCAAACGCTGGGGACTAGCACCCTTGGAGGGCAGTTCTTC
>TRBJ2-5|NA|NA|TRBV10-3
CAVQGWAWETQYF
TGTGCCGTCCAGGGATGGGCCTGGGAGACCCAGTACTTC
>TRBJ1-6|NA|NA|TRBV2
CASSLQAGNSPLHF
TGTGCCAGCAGCTTACAGGCGGGGAATTCACCCCTCCACTTT
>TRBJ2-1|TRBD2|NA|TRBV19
CASSISGARSGRRYNEQFF
TGTGCCAGTAGTATTTCAGGCGCGCGGAGCGGGAGACGGTACAATGAGCAGTTCTTC
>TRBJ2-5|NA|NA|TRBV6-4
CASSDIADSTQYF
TGTGCCAGCAGTGACATAGCGGACTCGACCCAGTACTTC
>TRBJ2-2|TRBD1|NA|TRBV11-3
CASSNPRTGNTGELFF
TGTGCCAGCAGCAACCCGAGGACAGGGAACACCGGGGAGCTGTTTTTT
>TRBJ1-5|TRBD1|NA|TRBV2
CASAEGQSNQPQHF
TGTGCCAGCGCGGAGGGACAGTCCAATCAGCCCCAGCATTTT
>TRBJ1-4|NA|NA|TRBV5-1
CASSLFPGTTNEKLFF
TGCGCCAGCAGCTTATTCCCAGGCACCACTAATGAAAAACTGTTTTTT
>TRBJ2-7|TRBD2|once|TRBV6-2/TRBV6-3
CASSEQGTSGSYEQYF
TGTGCCAGCAGCGAACAAGGGACTAGCGGATCCTACGAGCAGTACTTC
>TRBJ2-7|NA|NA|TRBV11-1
CASSVPGYEQYF
TGTGCCAGCTCTGTCCCCGGGTACGAGCAGTACTTC
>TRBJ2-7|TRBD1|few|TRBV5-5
CASNTPGQGGGEQYF
TGTGCCAGCAATACTCCGGGACAGGGCGGGGGCGAGCAGTACTTC
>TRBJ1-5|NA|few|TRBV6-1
CASSEAALVSNQPQHF
TGTGCCAGCAGTGAAGCGGCTCTAGTGAGCAATCAGCCCCAGCATTTT
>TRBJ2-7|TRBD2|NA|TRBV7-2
CASSSLAGGTYEQYF
TGTGCCAGCAGCTCCTTAGCGGGAGGGACCTACGAGCAGTACTTC
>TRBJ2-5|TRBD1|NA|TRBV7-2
CASSLGQVQETQYF
TGTGCCAGCAGCCTCGGACAGGTTCAAGAGACCCAGTACTTC
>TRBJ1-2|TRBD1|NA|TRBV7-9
CASSFFGDSNYGYTF
TGTGCCAGCAGCTTTTTCGGGGACAGCAACTATGGCTACACCTTC
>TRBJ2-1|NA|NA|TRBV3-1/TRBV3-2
CASSVRGGVNEQFF
TGTGCCAGCAGCGTTAGGGGAGGAGTGAATGAGCAGTTCTTC
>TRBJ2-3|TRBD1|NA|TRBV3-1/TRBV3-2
CASSYDRDWTDTQYF
TGTGCCAGCAGCTACGACAGGGATTGGACAGATACGCAGTATTTT
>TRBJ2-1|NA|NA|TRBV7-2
CASSQQVRDEQFF
TGTGCCAGCAGTCAACAAGTTCGGGATGAGCAGTTCTTC
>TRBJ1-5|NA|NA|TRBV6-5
CASSYSGLEPQHF
TGTGCCAGCAGTTACTCCGGGCTGGAGCCCCAGCATTTT
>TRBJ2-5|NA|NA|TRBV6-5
CASRVTGVQETQYF
TGTGCCAGCAGGGTGACAGGAGTCCAAGAGACCCAGTACTTC
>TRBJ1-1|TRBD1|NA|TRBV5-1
CASSLGGGETEAFF
TGCGCCAGCAGCCTTGGAGGGGGCGAAACTGAAGCTTTCTTT
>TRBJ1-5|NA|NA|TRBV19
CASSISPNQPQHF
TGTGCCAGTAGTATATCCCCAAATCAGCCCCAGCATTTT
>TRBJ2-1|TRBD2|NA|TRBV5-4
CASTKTSGANEQFF
TGTGCCAGCACGAAGACTAGCGGGGCCAATGAGCAGTTCTTC
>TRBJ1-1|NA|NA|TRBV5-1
CASSLEGNTEAFF
TGCGCCAGCAGCTTGGAGGGAAACACTGAAGCTTTCTTT
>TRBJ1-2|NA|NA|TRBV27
CASSFSQEGSGYGYTF
TGTGCCAGCAGTTTTAGCCAGGAGGGCAGCGGCTATGGCTACACCTTC
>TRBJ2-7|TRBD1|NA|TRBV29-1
CSASLGQGTYEQYF
TGCAGCGCCTCTCTGGGACAGGGGACCTACGAGCAGTACTTC
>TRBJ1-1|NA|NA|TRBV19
CASSEGGRTEAFF
TGTGCCAGTAGCGAGGGGGGGCGCACTGAAGCTTTCTTT
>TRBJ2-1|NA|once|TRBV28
CASSLTANEQFF
TGTGCCAGCAGTTTAACGGCGAATGAGCAGTTCTTC
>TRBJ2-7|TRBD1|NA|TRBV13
CASQTGSYEQYF
TGTGCCAGCCAGACAGGGAGCTACGAGCAGTACTTC
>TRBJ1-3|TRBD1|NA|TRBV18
CASSPPEGTGQGNTIYF
TGTGCCAGCTCACCACCCGAAGGGACAGGGCAAGGAAACACCATATATTTT
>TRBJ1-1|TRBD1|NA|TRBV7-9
CASSSPGTGMTEAFF
TGTGCCAGCAGCTCTCCCGGGACAGGGATGACTGAAGCTTTCTTT
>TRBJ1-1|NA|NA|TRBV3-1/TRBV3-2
CASSLGGRSEAFF
TGTGCCAGCAGCCTGGGGGGGCGTTCTGAAGCTTTCTTT
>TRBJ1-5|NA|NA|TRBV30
CAWSAGNSNQPQHF
TGTGCCTGGAGTGCGGGCAATAGCAATCAGCCCCAGCATTTT
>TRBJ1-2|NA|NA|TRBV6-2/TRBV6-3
CASSSDGNYGYTF
TGTGCCAGCAGCTCGGACGGTAACTATGGCTACACCTTC
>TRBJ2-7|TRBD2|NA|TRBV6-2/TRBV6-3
CASSPGLAVAYEQYF
TGTGCCAGCAGTCCGGGACTAGCGGTAGCCTACGAGCAGTACTTC
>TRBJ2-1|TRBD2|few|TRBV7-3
CASSSSGSNEQFF
TGTGCCAGCAGTTCTAGCGGGAGCAATGAGCAGTTCTTC
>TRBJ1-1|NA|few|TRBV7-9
CASRPPGPVSPNTEAFF
TGTGCCAGCAGGCCCCCCGGACCGGTTTCCCCCAACACTGAAGCTTTCTTT
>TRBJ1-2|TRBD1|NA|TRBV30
CAWGGTGRTTF
TGTGCCTGGGGAGGGACAGGGAGGACCACCTTC